A single sample is the source of the 16 T cell receptor beta chains below, sequenced in a study of OX40 agonist ivuxolimab in advanced cancers. Measured with immunoSEQ multiplex PCR; TCRdb has only the in-frame clones, and not every one. The table has roughly 75,000 clones, 70% to 90% seen once. The sequenced sample was CD4+ or CD8+ T cells sorted from blood, obtained in a trial of the OX40 agonist ivuxolimab. These receptors all stem from an adult with an advanced solid tumor such as melanoma, head and neck, liver or kidney cancer.

The V gene is TRBV10-1, the J gene TRBJ2-4; D gene uncertain. The V gene's germline CDR1 is WNHNN and CDR2 SYGVQD (reference sequence). Trimming stripped 2 bases from V and 2 bases from J, with 7 bases between. This CDR3 contains 14 residues. CDR3 coding DNA: TGCGCCAGCAGTGAGGACGATCCCAAAAACATTCAGTACTTC. This codes for CASSEDDPKNIQYF.

The V and J genes are TRBV11-2 and TRBJ2-3, with D perhaps TRBD1 (7 bases). V lost 7 bases, J lost 5 bases, and 13 bases lay in between. Looked up from germline, CDR1 is SGHAT and CDR2 is FQNNGV. This CDR3 is built from 13 residues. CDR3 in DNA: TGTGCCAGCACCTATCAGGGGGGAGATACGCAGTATTTT. Its translation: CASTYQGGDTQYF.

This clone has a single count. The V call is TRBV27, the J call TRBJ2-1; D perhaps matches TRBD2 (5 bases). Looked up from germline, CDR1 is MNHEY and CDR2 is SMNVEV (reference sequence). The CDR3 consists of 13 residues. The V gene lost 8 bases and the J gene lost 5 bases, with 13 bases spanning the gap. CDR3 DNA: TGTGCCAGCTCCCAGTGGGGAGACAATGAGCAGTTCTTC. Its protein product is CASSQWGDNEQFF.

J is TRBJ1-1 and V is TRBV19, with D maybe TRBD1 (5 bases). V was trimmed by 4 bases and J by 3 bases, leaving 12 bases between them. The germline CDR1 and CDR2 sequences are LNHDA and SQIVND (reference sequence). The CDR3 is made up of 14 amino acids. This chain's CDR3 is CASSTQGMDTEAFF. CDR3 bases: TGTGCCAGTAGTACCCAGGGTATGGACACTGAAGCTTTCTTT.

The sample holds a few counts of this clone. The chain joins TRBV7-9 to TRBJ1-1; maybe TRBD1 (5 bases). Trimming stripped 1 base from V and 9 bases from J, with 9 bases between. The germline CDR1 and CDR2 sequences are SEHNR and FQNEAQ (reference sequence). CDR3 length equals 12 residues. This CDR3 is CASSLVLGQAFF. The CDR3 DNA reads as TGTGCCAGCAGCTTAGTGCTGGGGCAAGCTTTCTTT.

The chain carries TRBV2 and TRBJ2-6, with D unresolved. Trimming took off 4 bases at V and 0 bases at J, with 4 bases between the two ends. Germline CDR1 SNHLY, CDR2 FYNNEI. This CDR3 has 14 amino acids. The DNA of the CDR3 is TGTGCCAGCAGTGCGTACTCTGGGGCCAACGTCCTGACTTTC. Its translation: CASSAYSGANVLTF.

In nucleotides, the CDR3 is TGCAGCGTTGAAGATCAATTTGGAGGGATCACAGATACGCAGTATTTT. It translates to CSVEDQFGGITDTQYF. V usage is TRBV29-1 and J usage is TRBJ2-3, with a tentative D call TRBD2 (6 bases). CDR1 is SQVTM, CDR2 ANQGSEA, per germline. The CDR3 spans 16 residues. With 0 bases removed from V and 2 bases from J, the gap between germline ends came to 15 bases.

V is TRBV6-4 and J is TRBJ2-2; TRBD1 is a possible D gene (5 bases). With 6 bases removed from V and 2 bases from J, the gap between germline ends came to 7 bases. The CDR3 totals 13 residues. Germline CDR1 and CDR2: MRHNA and SNTAGT. CDR3 in amino acids: CASRDINTGELFF. In DNA form, the CDR3 reads TGTGCCAGCAGGGACATTAACACCGGGGAGCTGTTTTTT.

This clone is a singleton in its sample. This chain links TRBV30 with TRBJ2-2; D not certain. The V end was cut by 4 bases, the J end by 6 bases, with 9 bases between. From germline, CDR1 is GTSNPN and CDR2 SVGIG (reference sequence). This CDR3 is built from 12 residues. CDR3 in amino acids: CAWNVIAGELFF. CDR3 bases: TGTGCCTGGAATGTGATTGCCGGGGAGCTGTTTTTT.

The chain couples TRBV2 to TRBJ2-7, with 13 bases identical to TRBD2. This CDR3 has 16 amino acids. The V gene end was trimmed by 6 bases and the J gene end by 3 bases; junction bases not matched to a gene: 8. CDR1 SNHLY and CDR2 FYNNEI come from the germline V gene. CDR3 nucleotide sequence: TGTGCCAGCAGCCGACGGACTAGCGGGAGTGTCTACGAGCAGTACTTC. This codes for CASSRRTSGSVYEQYF.

The chain links TRBV2 to TRBJ1-3, with TRBD1 matching 7 bases. V was clipped by 4 bases and J by 4 bases; unmatched bases: 4. The germline V gene has CDR1 SNHLY and CDR2 FYNNEI. This CDR3 is 14 amino acids long. CDR3 DNA sequence: TGTGCCAGCAGTGTGGACAGGACCGGAAACACCATATATTTT. It yields the protein CASSVDRTGNTIYF.

The chain has TRBV7-6 and TRBJ2-1; 9 nucleotides align to TRBD2. CDR3 length: 16 residues. With 5 bases clipped from V and 1 base from J, the junction kept 6 bases outside the gene matches. In germline, CDR1 is SGHVS, CDR2 FNYEAQ. In DNA form, the CDR3 reads TGTGCCAGCAGCCTTAGCGGGAGTACTTCCTACAATGAGCAGTTCTTC. Translation gives CASSLSGSTSYNEQFF.

The rearrangement links TRBV19 to TRBJ2-2; 9 positions match TRBD1. Unmatched junction bases numbered 6, after V lost 6 bases and J lost 1 base. From germline, CDR1 is LNHDA and CDR2 SQIVND (reference sequence). This CDR3 region has 16 residues. DNA for the CDR3: TGTGCCAGTAGCCCCGGACAGGGGAAGAACACCGGGGAGCTGTTTTTT. This encodes CASSPGQGKNTGELFF.

The CDR3 coding sequence is TGTGCCAGCAGACATTCATCCGGGACAGGGGGTATCTACGAGCAGTACTTC. It encodes CASRHSSGTGGIYEQYF. The J gene is TRBJ2-7, the V gene TRBV14, with TRBD1 identical over 11 bases. Germline assignment: CDR1 SGHDN and CDR2 FVKESK. Trimming removed 6 bases from V and 3 bases from J; junction bases left unmatched: 13. The CDR3 is 17 residues long.

This rearrangement joins TRBV6-5 to TRBJ2-3, with D possibly being TRBD2 (5 bases). The V gene lost 5 bases and the J gene lost 0 bases, with 12 bases spanning the gap. Per the germline V gene, CDR1 is MNHEY and CDR2 is SVGAGI. The CDR3 totals 15 residues. The CDR3, as DNA: TGTGCCAGCAGTCCACGGGGAGTAAGCACAGATACGCAGTATTTT. Amino acids: CASSPRGVSTDTQYF.

There are many counts of this clone. This chain uses TRBV30 with TRBJ1-1; D is perhaps TRBD1 (5 bases). Germline CDR1 and CDR2: GTSNPN and SVGIG (reference sequence). V shed 2 bases and J shed 4 bases, with 17 bases lying between them. This CDR3 contains 15 residues. The CDR3 here is CAWSTETGGGTEAFF. In DNA, the CDR3 is TGTGCCTGGAGTACAGAGACGGGCGGGGGCACTGAAGCTTTCTTT.